One sample yielded the 21 T cell receptor beta chains listed below, sequenced in a study of T cells expressing NK-cell markers. TCRdb re-analyzed the 5' RACE reads; it lists each CDR3 protein once, without DNA. There are over 150,000 distinct CDR3 sequences in the sample, with 30% to 45% held by the top ten. Material: blood T cells: a sorted CD56 or NKG2C T cell subset, CD4+ or CD8+ T cells, or bulk PBMC T cells (not recorded which). All receptors derive from a woman between 45 and 60 years old in good health.

This sequence joins TRBV7-9 and TRBJ1-5; there is no DNA to check the TCRdb D call of TRBD1. The CDR3 sequence is 15 residues long. The germline CDR1 and CDR2 sequences are SEHNR and FQNEAQ (reference sequence). The CDR3 spells CASSGGQGVNQPQHF.

This chain links TRBV19 with TRBJ1-5. The length of the CDR3 is 16 residues. Germline lookup yields CDR1 LNHDA and CDR2 SQIVND (reference sequence). This CDR3 is CASKMASGEGNQPQHF.

The chain couples TRBV15 to TRBJ2-7; TCRdb's D gene call, TRBD2, goes unchecked for lack of DNA. CDR1 LNHNV and CDR2 YYDKDF come from the germline V gene (reference sequence). CDR3 size: 14 residues. CDR3: CATSNGLAGYEQYF.

This rearrangement joins TRBV7-2 to TRBJ2-2; with no DNA, the TCRdb D assignment of TRBD2 cannot be verified. The CDR3 loop spans 18 amino acids. Germline V gene lookup returns CDR1 SGHTA and CDR2 FQGNSA. The CDR3 region is CASSLSLAGGPFAGELFF.

This chain connects TRBV5-1 to TRBJ2-7; with no DNA, the TCRdb D assignment of TRBD1 cannot be verified. CDR1 and CDR2 (germline): SGHRS, YFSETQ. The CDR3 spans 11 residues. This CDR3 reads CASSLGQQQYF.

The chain carries TRBV14 and TRBJ2-3. The germline CDR1 and CDR2 sequences are SGHDN and FVKESK. This CDR3 is built from 14 residues. The CDR3 sequence is CASSQGPGTDTQYF.

The chain recombines TRBV7-9 with TRBJ2-3; TCRdb's D call of TRBD2 is untestable without DNA. Per germline, CDR1 SEHNR and CDR2 FQNEAQ (reference sequence). This CDR3 comprises 14 residues. CDR3 in amino acids: CASSSSRGPDTQYF. The full variable domain, with the rest looked up from reference TRBV7-9 and TRBJ2-3, is DTGVSQNPRHKITKRGQNVTFRCDPISEHNRLYWYRQTLGQGPEFLTYFQNEAQLEKSRLLSDRFSAERPKGSFSTLEIQRTEQGDSAMYLCASSSSRGPDTQYFGPGTRLTVL.

The CDR3 here is CASSQDSRREQFF. J is TRBJ2-1 and V is TRBV4-1. This CDR3 is 13 amino acids long. Germline V gives CDR1 MGHRA, CDR2 YSYEKL.

The V gene is TRBV12-3 or TRBV12-4, the J gene TRBJ2-3; TCRdb designates TRBD2, a call that cannot be tested without DNA. The CDR3 contains 13 residues. The CDR3 protein is CASSFPGSLSQYF.

The gene calls are TRBV19 and TRBJ1-6; the D call of TRBD1 rests on TCRdb alone, since no DNA is present to check it. The CDR3 totals 13 residues. Germline CDR1 LNHDA, CDR2 SQIVND (reference sequence). The CDR3 loop is CASSTSGNSPLHF.

The chain links TRBV14 to TRBJ2-1; without DNA, the TCRdb call of TRBD2 cannot be checked. Per germline, CDR1 SGHDN and CDR2 FVKESK. The CDR3 extends over 16 amino acids. This CDR3 is CASSLTGLHINNEQFF.

The genes are TRBV7-9 and TRBJ2-1; TCRdb's D call of TRBD2 is untestable without DNA. Germline CDR1 reads SEHNR; CDR2 reads FQNEAQ (reference sequence). The CDR3 length is 18 residues. The CDR3 reads CASSPRGEVAGGLGEQFF. Supplemented by reference TRBV7-9 and TRBJ2-1, the full variable domain reads DTGVSQNPRHKITKRGQNVTFRCDPISEHNRLYWYRQTLGQGPEFLTYFQNEAQLEKSRLLSDRFSAERPKGSFSTLEIQRTEQGDSAMYLCASSPRGEVAGGLGEQFFGPGTRLTVL.

V usage is TRBV9 and J usage is TRBJ1-1. The CDR3 is made up of 12 amino acids. Looked up from germline, CDR1 is SGDLS and CDR2 is YYNGEE. CDR3 amino acids: CASSVVKDGAFF.

This chain uses TRBV5-1 with TRBJ2-7; the D call from TCRdb, TRBD1, cannot be confirmed without DNA. CDR1 and CDR2 (germline): SGHRS, YFSETQ. This CDR3 contains 14 residues. CDR3 protein: CASVEGSHSYEQYF.

The CDR3 here is CASSQGGRGPTYEQYF. The chain joins TRBV4-1 to TRBJ2-7; TCRdb calls TRBD1, which cannot be checked without DNA. This CDR3 spans 16 amino acids. CDR1 is MGHRA, CDR2 YSYEKL, per germline.

V is TRBV7-9 and J is TRBJ2-1. Per germline, CDR1 SEHNR and CDR2 FQNEAQ (reference sequence). CDR3 length equals 14 residues. CDR3 in amino acids: CASSLPGWGNEQFF.

This rearrangement joins TRBV7-9 to TRBJ1-4. This CDR3 has 12 residues. Germline loops: CDR1 SEHNR, CDR2 FQNEAQ (reference sequence). The CDR3 loop is CASSLYGGKLFF.

This chain uses TRBV6-6 with TRBJ2-5; the TCRdb call, TRBD2, lacks DNA for checking. CDR1 is MNHNY, CDR2 SVGAGI, per germline (reference sequence). This CDR3 contains 15 residues. The CDR3 sequence: CASSAPGTFKETQYF.

This chain links TRBV29-1 with TRBJ2-7; the TCRdb call, TRBD1, lacks DNA for checking. The CDR3 has 13 residues. Per germline, CDR1 SQVTM and CDR2 ANQGSEA. The CDR3 region is CSVEGKGAYEQYF.

The J gene is TRBJ2-1, the V gene TRBV6-1; no DNA is available, so the TRBD2 call from TCRdb remains unchecked. Germline values: CDR1 MNHNS, CDR2 SASEGT. CDR3 length equals 15 residues. The CDR3 is CASSVGAGAGNEQFF.

V gene TRBV4-1 combines with J gene TRBJ2-1; TCRdb gives TRBD1 as the D gene, but with no DNA this cannot be confirmed. The CDR3 extends over 14 amino acids. Germline loops: CDR1 MGHRA, CDR2 YSYEKL. CDR3: CASSQKTGSNEQFF.